Listed here are 20 T cell receptor beta chains from one sample, sequenced in a study of T cell changes during pregnancy in multiple sclerosis (dated by TCRdb to between 2017 and 2020). To prepare the library, the immunoSEQ multiplex PCR assay was applied. This is the immuneACCESS table as TCRdb keeps it, with only in-frame sequences that have V and J called. A part of the clones is gone; compared with another copy, unresolved V genes explain less than half, and the rest is unexplained. The sample includes about 68,000 clones, with about nine tenths observed a single time. The top ten clonotypes cover roughly 1.5% of the sample. The sample here was peripheral blood, taken in the third trimester of pregnancy. These receptors were obtained from a female donor with multiple sclerosis, enrolled in a pregnancy study.

J is TRBJ2-5 and V is TRBV6-5; the match to TRBD2 covers 8 bases. Germline CDR1 is MNHEY and CDR2 is SVGAGI. V trimming: 4 bases; J trimming: 2 bases; junction bases outside the gene matches: 9. CDR3 size: 16 residues. The CDR3 spells CASSSRTRGGQETQYF. The CDR3 DNA is TGTGCCAGCAGTTCTAGGACTCGCGGGGGGCAAGAGACCCAGTACTTC.

This chain links TRBV19 with TRBJ1-3; TRBD1 is a possible D gene (5 bases). CDR3 length: 16 residues. V was pared by 5 bases and J by 0 bases, with 14 bases between. Germline-derived CDR1 and CDR2 are LNHDA and SQIVND (reference sequence). As DNA, the CDR3 is TGTGCCAGTAGTCCGCGACAGAAAGACTCTGGAAACACCATATATTTT. This sequence encodes CASSPRQKDSGNTIYF.

The V and J genes are TRBV6-1 and TRBJ2-1, with TRBD2 identical over 14 bases. The CDR3 has 20 amino acids. The germline CDR1 and CDR2 sequences are MNHNS and SASEGT. After removal of 0 bases from V and 6 bases from J, the junction contained 13 bases not matched to a gene. DNA for the CDR3: TGTGCCAGCAGTGAAGCGAGGTGGGGACTAGCGGGAGTCCCGTCCAATGAGCAGTTCTTC. It codes for CASSEARWGLAGVPSNEQFF.

This clone was picked up one time. The chain employs TRBV11-3 and TRBJ2-5, with a weak D call TRBD1 (6 bases). Between the trimmed V and J ends, which lost 5 bases and 0 bases, there was a span of 10 bases. The length of the CDR3 is 14 residues. From germline, CDR1 is SGHNT and CDR2 YENEEA. The CDR3 nucleotides read TGTGCCAGCAGCCATAGACAGGACCAAGAGACCCAGTACTTC. Its translation: CASSHRQDQETQYF.

This chain links TRBV19 with TRBJ2-7; the D gene is possibly TRBD1 (6 bases). V lost 7 bases, J lost 0 bases, and 16 bases lay in between. The CDR3 totals 15 residues. Germline V gives CDR1 LNHDA, CDR2 SQIVND (reference sequence). CDR3 DNA sequence: TGTGCCAGTACCTCCTATACACAGGGCTCCTACGAGCAGTACTTC. Its protein is CASTSYTQGSYEQYF.

This chain connects TRBV30 to TRBJ2-7; maybe TRBD1 (5 bases). CDR3 size: 15 residues. CDR1 GTSNPN and CDR2 SVGIG come from the germline V gene (reference sequence). Trimming left V 0 bases short and J 2 bases short, with 14 bases between. The chain's CDR3 is CAWSVILGRAYEQYF. The DNA for the CDR3 is TGTGCCTGGAGTGTAATTCTTGGCAGGGCCTACGAGCAGTACTTC. The entire variable domain, with the rest obtained from reference TRBV30 and TRBJ2-7, is as follows: SQTIHQWPATLVQPVGSPLSLECTVEGTSNPNLYWYRQAAGRGLQLLFYSVGIGQISSEVPQNLSASRPQDRQFILSSKKLLLSDSGFYLCAWSVILGRAYEQYFGPGTRLTVT.

The chain recombines TRBV14 with TRBJ2-2; maybe TRBD1 (6 bases). Per germline, CDR1 SGHDN and CDR2 FVKESK. The CDR3 spans 17 residues. V was shortened by 0 bases and J by 3 bases, with 14 bases between the two germline ends. The CDR3 DNA reads as TGTGCCAGCAGCCAAGATTGGGCAGGGGCGTACACCGGGGAGCTGTTTTTT. Encoded protein: CASSQDWAGAYTGELFF.

The chain has TRBV7-3 and TRBJ2-3, with a tentative D call TRBD2 (6 bases). Germline CDR1 and CDR2: SGHTA and FQGTGA. CDR3 size: 14 residues. V was pared by 4 bases and J by 3 bases, with 11 bases between. CDR3 residues: CASSSGGRTDTQYF. The CDR3 region has the DNA TGTGCCAGCAGCTCCGGGGGAAGAACAGATACGCAGTATTTT.

V and J are TRBV9 and TRBJ2-2; 10 positions agree with TRBD2. J gave up 5 bases and V 3 bases, and 10 bases lay outside the gene matches. CDR3 length equals 17 residues. Looked up from germline, CDR1 is SGDLS and CDR2 is YYNGEE. CDR3 region: CASSAGGGLAFTGELFF. CDR3 sequence (DNA): TGTGCCAGCAGCGCGGGGGGGGGACTAGCGTTTACCGGGGAGCTGTTTTTT.

V and J are TRBV2 and TRBJ1-2; D perhaps matches TRBD1 (5 bases). There are 13 residues in the CDR3. V was cut by 0 bases and J by 8 bases, with 10 bases left in between. In germline, CDR1 is SNHLY, CDR2 FYNNEI. CDR3 in DNA: TGTGCCAGCAGTGAAGCCCAGGGTGGGGGCTACACCTTC. Translated, it gives CASSEAQGGGYTF.

The rearrangement joins TRBV7-2 to TRBJ1-5, with 11 bases fitting TRBD1. The CDR3 extends over 16 amino acids. The ends lost 3 bases at V and 2 bases at J; junction bases unmatched: 3. Germline V gene lookup returns CDR1 SGHTA and CDR2 FQGNSA. The CDR3 spells CASSFSDRGRNQPQHF. The CDR3 bases are TGTGCCAGCAGCTTTTCGGACAGGGGGCGCAATCAGCCCCAGCATTTT.

The sample holds one count of this clone. The CDR3 protein is CAISEPGLADSSTDTQYF. For the CDR3, the DNA is TGTGCCATCAGTGAGCCGGGACTAGCGGATTCAAGCACAGATACGCAGTATTTT. The chain couples TRBV10-3 to TRBJ2-3; 11 bases align to TRBD2. The J segment lost 0 bases and the V segment lost 2 bases, leaving 7 bases of the junction unmatched. Germline CDR1 is ENHRY and CDR2 is SYGVKD. The CDR3 runs 18 residues.

In its sample, this clone was seen once. V is TRBV4-2 and J is TRBJ1-2; possibly TRBD1 for D (6 bases). Trimming removed 0 bases at V and 6 bases at J, with 20 bases between. CDR3 size: 17 residues. Looked up from germline, CDR1 is LGHNA and CDR2 is YNFKEQ. CDR3 nucleotide sequence: TGTGCCAGCAGCCAAGAAGGCGCAGGGGCCTTTTGGGATGGCTACACCTTC. Its protein product is CASSQEGAGAFWDGYTF.

V is TRBV5-1 and J is TRBJ2-3, with 7 nucleotides matching TRBD1. The V and J ends lost 4 bases and 1 base, in that order; junction bases with no gene match: 6. The germline CDR1 and CDR2 sequences are SGHRS and YFSETQ. There are 15 residues in the CDR3. The CDR3 nucleotides read TGCGCCAGCAGCCCCCAGGGACAGCGCACAGATACGCAGTATTTT. Its translation is CASSPQGQRTDTQYF.

This clone was found a few times. CDR3: CAWARDRKYGYTF. DNA of the CDR3: TGTGCCTGGGCCCGGGACAGAAAATATGGCTACACCTTC. The gene calls are TRBV30 and TRBJ1-2; 7 positions match TRBD1. With V trimmed by 5 bases and J by 5 bases, 8 bases remained unmatched. CDR3 length: 13 residues. Germline CDR1 reads GTSNPN; CDR2 reads SVGIG (reference sequence).

V gene TRBV6-5 combines with J gene TRBJ1-2; D call uncertain. The CDR3 contains 16 residues. Trimming took off 1 base at V and 1 base at J, with 13 bases between the two ends. Germline loops: CDR1 MNHEY, CDR2 SVGAGI. CDR3 sequence: CASSYLTGTFNYGYTF. CDR3 DNA sequence: TGTGCCAGCAGTTACTTGACGGGTACTTTTAACTATGGCTACACCTTC.

A few counts support this clone. The rearrangement joins TRBV6-1 to TRBJ2-7; D remains unclear. The V gene lost 3 bases and the J gene lost 3 bases, with 9 bases spanning the gap. This CDR3 has 13 residues. CDR1 is MNHNS, CDR2 SASEGT, per germline. DNA of the CDR3: TGTGCCAGCAGTGATATTAGTGGCTACGAGCAGTACTTC. Translated: CASSDISGYEQYF.

The CDR3 sequence is CASSQDRGAGQPQHF. In nucleotides, the CDR3 is TGCGCCAGCAGCCAAGATAGGGGAGCGGGTCAGCCCCAGCATTTT. V usage is TRBV4-3 and J usage is TRBJ1-5; perhaps TRBD1 as D (5 bases). CDR3 length equals 15 residues. Between the trimmed V and J ends, which lost 0 bases and 6 bases, there was a span of 12 bases. In germline, CDR1 is LGHNA, CDR2 YSLEER.

The CDR3 DNA is TGTGCCAGCTCAATAACGGGGGTCCACACCGGGGAGCTGTTTTTT. Translation: CASSITGVHTGELFF. The chain is built from TRBV18 and TRBJ2-2, with a weak D call TRBD2 (6 bases). The CDR3 length is 15 residues. Germline loops: CDR1 KGHSH, CDR2 LQKENI. The V gene lost 5 bases and the J gene lost 3 bases, with 13 bases spanning the gap.

The chain uses TRBV19 and TRBJ1-2, with TRBD1 as a possible D gene (5 bases). Germline CDR1 LNHDA, CDR2 SQIVND (reference sequence). This CDR3 is 16 amino acids long. V lost 5 bases and J lost 4, with 20 bases in between. The CDR3 DNA reads TGTGCCAGTAGTCGGCAGGGAAGCGAGTCTGGCTATGGCTACACCTTC. Its translation is CASSRQGSESGYGYTF.